The 17 T cell receptor beta chains in this list originate from one sample, sequenced in a study of B cell selection in AIRE deficiency. Regulatory T cells were sorted as CD4+CD25hiCD127low/negative cells. The data were produced by immunoSEQ multiplex PCR, yet TCRdb's version contains in-frame clones alone and is incomplete. In the table there are fewer than 25,000 clones, about 90% of which are singletons. The specimen was CD4+CD25+ Tregs sorted from PBMCs. These receptors all come from a human donor in good health.

J is TRBJ2-2 and V is TRBV4-1, with 8 bases aligning to TRBD1. Germline trimming cut 1 base from V and 5 bases from J; bases unmatched to any gene: 9. CDR3 length: 17 amino acids. Germline CDR1 and CDR2: MGHRA and YSYEKL. The CDR3 region is CASSQAGQGGGTGELFF. CDR3 DNA sequence: TGCGCCAGCAGCCAAGCAGGACAGGGTGGAGGAACCGGGGAGCTGTTTTTT.

The chain recombines TRBV5-1 with TRBJ2-7, with D tentatively TRBD2 (5 bases). The germline V gene encodes CDR1 SGHRS and CDR2 YFSETQ. V lost 3 bases, J lost 5 bases, and 12 bases lay in between. The CDR3 contains 13 residues. CDR3 sequence: CASSSSLGNEQYF. DNA of the CDR3: TGCGCCAGCAGCTCTAGCCTCGGGAACGAGCAGTACTTC.

The V call is TRBV7-8, the J call TRBJ1-5; 12 bases agree with TRBD1. The CDR3 sequence is 14 residues long. V lost 6 bases, J lost 6 bases, and 3 bases stayed unmatched. The germline V gene encodes CDR1 SGHVS and CDR2 FQNEAQ. CDR3 nucleotides: TGTGCCAGCAGGGGGGACAGGGGGCCTCAGCCCCAGCATTTT. Protein product: CASRGDRGPQPQHF.

A single count supports this clone. The rearrangement links TRBV10-3 to TRBJ2-3; D is undetermined. Germline V gene lookup returns CDR1 ENHRY and CDR2 SYGVKD. V lost 6 bases and J 0 bases, leaving 10 bases between the germline ends. The CDR3 contains 14 residues. CDR3 amino acids: CAIRPALSTDTQYF. CDR3 bases: TGTGCCATCAGGCCAGCCCTTAGCACAGATACGCAGTATTTT.

CDR3 sequence reads: CASSTQGNSGNTIYF. In DNA form, the CDR3 reads TGTGCCAGCAGTACTCAGGGAAACTCTGGAAACACCATATATTTT. This chain uses TRBV6-6 with TRBJ1-3, with D possibly TRBD1 on 5 matching bases. Germline V CDR1 and CDR2: MNHNY, SVGAGI (reference sequence). V was pared by 5 bases and J by 0 bases, with 11 bases between. CDR3 length: 15 residues.

The chain carries TRBV15 and TRBJ1-3; D is unclear. V lost 0 bases, J lost 1 base, and 1 base lay in between. The germline V gene encodes CDR1 LNHNV and CDR2 YYDKDF (reference sequence). The CDR3 totals 13 residues. The CDR3 is CATSRDSGNTIYF. In DNA form, the CDR3 reads TGTGCCACCAGCAGAGATTCTGGAAACACCATATATTTT.

The genes are TRBV12-5 and TRBJ2-5; D ambiguous. The germline V gene encodes CDR1 LGHNT and CDR2 FRNRAP. Trimming pared 1 base from V and 4 bases from J, leaving 7 bases between. The CDR3 has 13 residues. In DNA, the CDR3 is TGTGCTAGTGGTTTGGGGGAATCAGAGACCCAGTACTTC. It is translated as CASGLGESETQYF.

V usage is TRBV5-1 and J usage is TRBJ1-1; D gene unclear. The CDR3 spans 13 residues. Trimming cost V 0 bases and J 4 bases, with 7 bases left between them. From germline, CDR1 is SGHRS and CDR2 YFSETQ. The CDR3 DNA sequence: TGCGCCAGCAGCTTGGATCCGGGCACTGAAGCTTTCTTT. Amino acids: CASSLDPGTEAFF. Drawing the rest from reference TRBV5-1 and TRBJ1-1, the complete variable domain is KAGVTQTPRYLIKTRGQQVTLSCSPISGHRSVSWYQQTPGQGLQFLFEYFSETQRNKGNFPGRFSGRQFSNSRSEMNVSTLELGDSALYLCASSLDPGTEAFFGQGTRLTVV.

The chain employs TRBV5-6 and TRBJ1-2; TRBD1 matches 8 bases. Trimming took 4 bases from V and 5 from J; bases not matched to a gene: 4. The length of the CDR3 is 13 residues. CDR1 and CDR2 from the germline V gene are SGHDT and YYEEEE. This chain's CDR3 is CASSHGQGYGYTF. The CDR3 nucleotides are TGTGCCAGCAGCCACGGACAGGGTTATGGCTACACCTTC.

J is TRBJ2-5 and V is TRBV6-4; tentative D call: TRBD1 (6 bases). Trimming stripped 9 bases from V and 9 bases from J, with 17 bases between. The CDR3 contains 12 residues. CDR1 and CDR2 (germline): MRHNA, SNTAGT. The chain's CDR3 is CARSRQEKAQYF. CDR3 coding DNA: TGTGCCAGAAGTCGACAGGAGAAGGCCCAGTACTTC.

The gene calls are TRBV11-2 and TRBJ2-3; D is unresolved. Trimming took 4 bases from V and 7 from J, leaving 12 bases between them. There are 13 residues in the CDR3. CDR1 and CDR2 from the germline V gene are SGHAT and FQNNGV. The CDR3 loop is CASSSVFSHTQYF. The CDR3 coding sequence is TGTGCCAGCAGCTCCGTCTTCTCTCATACGCAGTATTTT.

The chain carries TRBV27 and TRBJ1-2; D unresolved. Trimming removed 6 bases at V and 2 bases at J, with 13 bases between. Germline V gene data show CDR1 as MNHEY and CDR2 as SMNVEV (reference sequence). CDR3 length: 14 amino acids. The CDR3 coding sequence is TGTGCCAGCAGAGCCCTGAGGTCCAACTATGGCTACACCTTC. It yields the protein CASRALRSNYGYTF.

About this clone itself: Other nucleotide sequences from this sample produce the same CDR3. The chain links TRBV10-3 to TRBJ2-5, with 7 positions matching TRBD1. From germline, CDR1 is ENHRY and CDR2 SYGVKD. J was trimmed by 4 bases and V by 4 bases; bases with no gene match: 12. This CDR3 is built from 16 residues. CDR3 loop: CAISGGQAYGLETQYF. As DNA, the CDR3 is TGTGCCATCAGTGGTGGACAGGCTTATGGTTTAGAGACCCAGTACTTC.

As DNA, the CDR3 is TGCGGGACAGGGGCTGGAAACACCATATATTTT. This codes for CGTGAGNTIYF. The gene calls are TRBV29-1 and TRBJ1-3, with 10 bases fitting TRBD1. The CDR3 is 11 residues long. Germline V gene lookup returns CDR1 SQVTM and CDR2 ANQGSEA. The complete variable domain, with remaining parts taken from reference TRBV29-1 and TRBJ1-3, reads SAVISQKPSRDICQRGTSLTIQCQVDSQVTMMFWYRQQPGQSLTLIATANQGSEATYESGFVIDKFPISRPNLTFSTLTVSNMSPEDSSIYLCGTGAGNTIYFGEGSWLTVV.

This clone has a handful of counts. V gene TRBV18 combines with J gene TRBJ1-4; D perhaps matches TRBD1 (5 bases). This CDR3 has 13 residues. Between the trimmed V and J ends, which lost 6 bases and 7 bases, there was a span of 12 bases. The V gene's germline CDR1 is KGHSH and CDR2 LQKENI. The CDR3 DNA reads TGTGCCAGCTCCCGGCGGGGGGGTGAAAAACTGTTTTTT. Protein sequence: CASSRRGGEKLFF. Full variable domain (rest looked up from reference TRBV18 and TRBJ1-4): NAGVMQNPRHLVRRRGQEARLRCSPMKGHSHVYWYRQLPEEGLKFMVYLQKENIIDESGMPKERFSAEFPKEGPSILRIQQVVRGDSAAYFCASSRRGGEKLFFGSGTQLSVL.

The chain uses TRBV5-1 and TRBJ1-2, with 11 bases identical to TRBD1. Trimming removed 4 bases from V and 8 bases from J; junction bases left unmatched: 7. Germline V gene data show CDR1 as SGHRS and CDR2 as YFSETQ. This CDR3 has 14 residues. In DNA form, the CDR3 reads TGCGCCAGCAGCCAGCCGGGACAGGGGGGAGGCTACACCTTC. Its translation: CASSQPGQGGGYTF.

The V call is TRBV12-5, the J call TRBJ2-3, with 7 bases that match TRBD2. The V gene's germline CDR1 is LGHNT and CDR2 FRNRAP. Germline trimming cut 8 bases from V and 2 bases from J; bases unmatched to any gene: 10. CDR3 size: 15 residues. The CDR3 nucleotides are TGTGCTAGTTTGACGCGGGGAGGGTACACAGATACGCAGTATTTT. Protein product: CASLTRGGYTDTQYF. Together with reference TRBV12-5 and TRBJ2-3, the CDR3 gives the full variable domain: DARVTQTPRHKVTEMGQEVTMRCQPILGHNTVFWYRQTMMQGLELLAYFRNRAPLDDSGMPKDRFSAEMPDATLATLKIQPSEPRDSAVYFCASLTRGGYTDTQYFGPGTRLTVL.